The 4 T cell receptor beta chains below all came from one sample that was sequenced in a study of blood T cell repertoires in COVID-19. Sequenced by immunoSEQ multiplex PCR; TCRdb stores in-frame clones only, minus some. This sample has around 99,000 clones, with 70% to 90% found just once. Sequenced sample: peripheral blood. These receptors were collected from a human donor in a cohort sampled during active COVID-19.

This chain uses TRBV5-5 with TRBJ2-5; 8 bases agree with TRBD1. The CDR3 totals 15 residues. With 2 bases clipped from V and 5 bases from J, the junction kept 8 bases outside the gene matches. CDR1 is SGHKS and CDR2 is YYEKEE in the germline V gene (reference sequence). This CDR3 is CASSLGPRGRETQYF. In DNA form, the CDR3 reads TGTGCCAGCAGCTTAGGACCCAGGGGGCGGGAGACCCAGTACTTC.

This clone was recorded only once. The rearrangement uses TRBV9 and TRBJ2-1; possibly TRBD2 for D (7 bases). Germline V CDR1 and CDR2: SGDLS, YYNGEE. Trimming pared 0 bases from V and 9 bases from J, leaving 16 bases between. CDR3 length: 15 residues. CDR3 protein: CASSVGSGGPIEQFF. The CDR3 nucleotides read TGTGCCAGCAGCGTAGGTTCGGGGGGCCCGATTGAGCAGTTCTTC.

The rearrangement joins TRBV5-1 to TRBJ2-2; D is possibly TRBD2 (5 bases). Germline CDR1 reads SGHRS; CDR2 reads YFSETQ. The V gene lost 7 bases and the J gene lost 6 bases, with 13 bases spanning the gap. The CDR3 covers 13 residues. The CDR3 nucleotides are TGCGCCAGCGCCCCTCGGGGTCCCGGGGAGCTGTTTTTT. Translated: CASAPRGPGELFF.

The chain is built from TRBV6-5 and TRBJ1-2; 7 nucleotides agree with TRBD1. V trimming: 6 bases; J trimming: 8 bases; junction bases outside the gene matches: 3. CDR1 and CDR2 from the germline V gene are MNHEY and SVGAGI. The CDR3 contains 11 residues. CDR3 in DNA: TGTGCCAGCAGGAGACAGGGAGGCTACACCTTC. It encodes CASRRQGGYTF.